This T cell receptor (beta chain) was profiled in a study of cytomegalovirus exposure and HLA in healthy donors. The PCR contained 60 Vbeta and 13 Jbeta primers. Here immunoSEQ multiplex PCR was the method, and the copy in TCRdb shows in-frame clones only, minus some. The table includes some 180,000 clones, roughly 84% detected once. The CDR3 spans 15 residues. Germline V gene data show CDR1 as SGHRS and CDR2 as YFSETQ. The V segment lost 0 bases and the J segment 8 bases; nucleotides outside the gene matches: 5. The TCR comes from a man younger than 45 in good health and CMV-seropositive. The sample comprised PBMCs. The chain is built from TRBV5-1 and TRBJ1-2, with 12 bases fitting TRBD1. CDR3 region: CASSLEGQGAGGYTF. DNA for the CDR3: TGCGCCAGCAGCTTGGAGGGACAGGGGGCCGGGGGCTACACCTTC.